The present TCR beta chain was sequenced within a study of technical replicates of blood from several donors. Assay used: immunoSEQ multiplex PCR; TCRdb lists only in-frame clones, some missing. Of around 76,000 clones listed, more than 85% are singletons. This CDR3 contains 14 residues. Germline V gene sequence: CDR1 SGHNT, CDR2 YENEEA. V lost 4 bases and J lost 7, with 16 bases in between. The sequence came from a human donor in good health. The J gene is TRBJ1-2, the V gene TRBV11-3; D is uncertain. Sequenced sample: T cells isolated from PBMCs. The CDR3 DNA reads TGTGCCAGCAGCTCAGACCCCGACTCCCGTGGCTACACCTTC. This codes for CASSSDPDSRGYTF.